The rows below give T cell receptor beta chains drawn from one sample of a study of blood T cell repertoires in COVID-19. Libraries were prepared by immunoSEQ multiplex PCR; TCRdb keeps only in-frame clonotypes and omits some of them. This sample yields 130,000 or so clones, of which roughly 75% are seen a single time; roughly 16% belongs to the top ten. Source material: peripheral blood. These receptors were collected from a man aged 55 to 70 with active or convalescent COVID-19. The CDR3 runs from the conserved cysteine through the conserved F or W.

j_call v_call cdr3_aa
TRBJ2-3 TRBV27 CASSSDLGCQYF
TRBJ1-2 TRBV9 CASSDNLGAGYGYTF
TRBJ2-1 TRBV19 CASSIRDSEQFF
TRBJ2-7 TRBV10-3 CAISESGTGGYEQYF
TRBJ2-7 TRBV20-1 CSGAVPGEQYF
TRBJ2-5 TRBV2 CASSSGMEETQYF
TRBJ2-3 TRBV10-3 CAISYQGSWTDTQYF
TRBJ1-2 TRBV5-4 CASSRTVQIQYGYTF
TRBJ2-5 TRBV19 CATKRGTGVAETQYF
TRBJ2-1 TRBV9 CASSGLDYNEQFF
TRBJ2-5 TRBV2 CASSDQGQETQYF
TRBJ1-4 TRBV18 CASSHDGATGGLGEKLFF
TRBJ1-2 TRBV5-4 CASSLGTGYGYTF
TRBJ2-7 TRBV12-3/TRBV12-4 CASSLDRVYEQYF
TRBJ2-5 TRBV9 CASSILTSGETQYF
TRBJ2-2 TRBV15 CATSSGQGYLNTGELFF
TRBJ2-7 TRBV2 CAASRELYEQYF
TRBJ1-5 TRBV19 CASSIIKQGSKPQHF
TRBJ2-6 TRBV7-9 CASSLWPSGANVLTF
TRBJ1-1 TRBV7-7 CASSLLSCEAFF
TRBJ2-3 TRBV5-5 CASSLRPLRTFTDTQYF
TRBJ1-4 TRBV10-3 CAIRQGEGEKLFF
TRBJ2-1 TRBV19 CASSKRGTGGTSPYNEQFF
TRBJ2-7 TRBV18 CASSSTGLGEVEQYF
TRBJ2-7 TRBV27 CASSQQGVGPYEQYF